This record concerns one T cell receptor beta chain sequence. Its antigen is unidentified. These data originate in a study of blood T cells in healthy people across ages. Points from the study as a whole: TCR beta diversity per million T cells fell roughly linearly with age.

Roughly 10 milliliters was the volume of peripheral blood drawn from each donor. Together with a sample-barcoded 5' primer, a J-beta primer mix was included in a second PCR lasting about 7 to 11 cycles. From each sample, at least 2.5 million paired-end reads containing CDR3 were obtained. TCRdb reanalysed the 5' RACE reads using MiXCR and keeps one entry per CDR3 protein. The data contain 600,000 to 800,000 distinct CDR3 sequences, around 50% of them singletons. The CDR3 covers 14 residues. Per germline, CDR1 DFQATT and CDR2 SNEGSKA (reference sequence). The rearrangement links TRBV20-1 to TRBJ2-1, with 7 positions matching TRBD2. Gene TRBJ2-7 matches the end of the DNA better, so the J call may be wrong. The receptor comes from a woman of 80 years or more in good health. The sequenced material came from blood. CDR3 loop: CSARGGSSYNEQYF. The CDR3 DNA is TGCAGTGCTAGAGGCGGGAGTTCCTACAATGAGCAGTACTTC.